This note documents a single T cell receptor (beta chain) sequence. The antigen it recognizes is unknown. At one boundary the junction diverges from the germline segment, which might be a read error. Libraries were constructed by 5' RACE. These reads were obtained on an Illumina HiSeq 2500. The second PCR ran for about 7 to 11 cycles and used a J-beta primer mix along with a sample-barcoded 5' primer. Each TCR beta cDNA molecule received a unique molecular identifier from a template-switch 5' adaptor carrying 12 random nucleotides. Each sample yielded at least 3 million CDR3-containing paired-end reads. All of the RNA was converted into first-strand cDNA using the Mint cDNA synthesis kit, with a TRBC-specific oligonucleotide serving as the primer. All cDNA was treated with uracil-DNA glycosylase and then went through a first 18-cycle PCR with the universal primers M1SS and BC2_uni_R. The authors' analysis ran thus. For normalization, 1 million high-quality reads were randomly selected from each sample, with every read carrying a distinct molecular identifier. Instead of being binned into consensus sequences, reads that shared molecular identifiers were thrown out. MiTCR, set to a Q25 quality threshold and the strictest error-elimination algorithm, was used for CDR3 identification, clonotype clustering and error correction. A nonparametric unseen species model using Euler transformation provided a lower-bound estimate of total TCR beta diversity. TCRdb's own reprocessing of the public reads used fastp at Q25 and MiXCR and kept productive beta chains. Here each entry gathers all rows of one CDR3 protein and keeps the most common genes and DNA. None of the V and J calls come from the authors' own analysis; TCRdb made them. For this sample the table gives 1.5 million to 2 million distinct CDR3 sequences, of which roughly 50% were detected only once. The leading ten clones occupy over 2% of the sample.

The donors were 40 or so Caucasian individuals from Russia, aged roughly 6 to 100 years, who were systemically healthy. Each donor gave ten milliliters of peripheral blood, collected into EDTA-treated Vacutainer tubes. PBMCs were isolated by Ficoll-Paque density-gradient centrifugation, with at least 7 million obtained per sample. Total RNA, at least 6 micrograms per sample, was extracted from PBMCs with Trizol reagent. For every donor, an aliquot of PBMCs went through flow cytometry to measure the percentages of naive CD45RAhigh/CD27high T cells. The entry originates in a study of blood T cells in healthy people across ages (dated by TCRdb to between 2014 and 2016). Broadly, across the study: In model experiments, template switching captured roughly one uniquely barcoded TCR beta cDNA molecule for every two T cells. For two donors (one aged 18 to 29 and one aged 80 or older), the study analyzed two additional independent replicas of 1 million unique cDNA reads from the same blood draw. To track age-related changes in TCR beta repertoire diversity, the study relied on deep sequencing normalized with unique cDNA molecular identifiers. To avoid experimental bias, donors of different ages were randomly spread across the sequencing lanes. The donors were divided into four age groups: young (average approximately 17 years), middle-aged (about 40), aged (around 67) and long-lived (around 87).

The CDR3 holds 16 amino acids from the cysteine to the phenylalanine. This entry keeps only the CDR3 DNA: 48 bases, framed from base 1. For CDR1 and CDR2, the germline V gene lists SNHLY and FYNNEI. The study at large found these results: Since profiling was done on bulk unsorted PBMCs, naive and antigen-experienced compartments could not be conclusively compared. Observed TCR beta diversity per million T cells fell roughly linearly with age, and a significant reduction was already apparent by age around 40. Compared with the aged group, the long-lived group had more naive CD4+ T cells, fewer expanded clones and increased TCR diversity, a pattern suggesting age selection. Because donor CMV infection status was unknown, age-related changes in expanded clonotypes were potentially confounded. Estimates of total diversity from one million sequenced T cells were regarded as lower bounds and underestimates. A strong correlation was found between observed TCR beta diversity and the percentage of naive T cells measured by flow cytometry.

The TCR sequence derives from a woman between 35 and 50 years old in good health. Source material: blood. The chain couples TRBV2 to TRBJ2-3, with 9 middle bases fitting TRBD2. The nucleotide sequence reads as follows: TGTGCCAGCAGTGAAGGGCTAGCGGGGTTCACAGATACGCAGTCTTTT. Its protein reads: CASSEGLAGFTDTQSF.